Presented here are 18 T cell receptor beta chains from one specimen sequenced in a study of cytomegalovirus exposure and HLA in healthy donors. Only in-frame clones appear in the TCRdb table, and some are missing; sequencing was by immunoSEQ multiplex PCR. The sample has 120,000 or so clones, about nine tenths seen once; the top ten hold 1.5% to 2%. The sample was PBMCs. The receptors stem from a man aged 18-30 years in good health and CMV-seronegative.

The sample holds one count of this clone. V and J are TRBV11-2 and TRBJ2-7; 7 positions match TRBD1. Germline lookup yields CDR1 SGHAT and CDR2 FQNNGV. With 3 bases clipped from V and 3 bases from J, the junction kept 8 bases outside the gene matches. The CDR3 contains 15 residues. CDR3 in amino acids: CASSFLRDRSYEQYF. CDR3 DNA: TGTGCCAGCAGCTTTCTACGGGACAGAAGCTACGAGCAGTACTTC.

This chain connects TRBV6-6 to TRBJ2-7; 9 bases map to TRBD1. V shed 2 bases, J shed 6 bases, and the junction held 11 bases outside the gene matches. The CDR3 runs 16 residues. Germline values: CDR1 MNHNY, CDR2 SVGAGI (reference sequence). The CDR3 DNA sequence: TGTGCCAGCAGTTACCCTGAACCGGGACAGGGAGGCGAGCAGTACTTC. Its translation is CASSYPEPGQGGEQYF.

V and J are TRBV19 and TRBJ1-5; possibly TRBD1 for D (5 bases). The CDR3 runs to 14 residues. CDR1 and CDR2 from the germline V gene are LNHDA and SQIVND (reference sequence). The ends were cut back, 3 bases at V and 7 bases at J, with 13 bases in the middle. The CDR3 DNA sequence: TGTGCCAGTAGTATTGGCAGGGTGGGCCAGCCCCAGCATTTT. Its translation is CASSIGRVGQPQHF.

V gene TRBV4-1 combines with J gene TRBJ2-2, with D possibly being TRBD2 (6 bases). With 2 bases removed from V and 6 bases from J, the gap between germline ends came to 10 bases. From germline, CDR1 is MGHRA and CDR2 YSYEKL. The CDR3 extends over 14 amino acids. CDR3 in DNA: TGCGCCAGCAGCCAACCGGGAGTAGCCGGGGAGCTGTTTTTT. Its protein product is CASSQPGVAGELFF.

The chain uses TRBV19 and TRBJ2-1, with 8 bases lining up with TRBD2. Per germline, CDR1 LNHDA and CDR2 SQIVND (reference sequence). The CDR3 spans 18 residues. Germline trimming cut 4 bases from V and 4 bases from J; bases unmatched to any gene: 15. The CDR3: CASSKGLIREGLYNEQFF. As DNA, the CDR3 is TGTGCCAGTAGTAAGGGGTTAATACGGGAGGGCCTGTACAATGAGCAGTTCTTC.

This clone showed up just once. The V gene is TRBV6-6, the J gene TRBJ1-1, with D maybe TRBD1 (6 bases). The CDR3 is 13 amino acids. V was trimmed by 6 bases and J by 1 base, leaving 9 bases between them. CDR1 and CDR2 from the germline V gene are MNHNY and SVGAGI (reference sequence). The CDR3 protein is CASSMGQNTEAFF. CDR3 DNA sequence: TGTGCCAGCAGCATGGGACAGAACACTGAAGCTTTCTTT.

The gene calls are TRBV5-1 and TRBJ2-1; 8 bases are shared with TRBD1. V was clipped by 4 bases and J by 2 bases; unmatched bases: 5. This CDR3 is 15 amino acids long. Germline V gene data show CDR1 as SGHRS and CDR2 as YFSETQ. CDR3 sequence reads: CASSAGQGPYNEQFF. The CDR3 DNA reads TGCGCCAGCAGCGCCGGACAGGGTCCCTACAATGAGCAGTTCTTC.

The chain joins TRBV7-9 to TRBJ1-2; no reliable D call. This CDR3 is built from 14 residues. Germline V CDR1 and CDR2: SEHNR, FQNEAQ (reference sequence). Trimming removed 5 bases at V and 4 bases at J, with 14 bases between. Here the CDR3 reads CASSRGMNTYGYTF. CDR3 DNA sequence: TGTGCCAGCAGCCGCGGGATGAACACCTATGGCTACACCTTC.

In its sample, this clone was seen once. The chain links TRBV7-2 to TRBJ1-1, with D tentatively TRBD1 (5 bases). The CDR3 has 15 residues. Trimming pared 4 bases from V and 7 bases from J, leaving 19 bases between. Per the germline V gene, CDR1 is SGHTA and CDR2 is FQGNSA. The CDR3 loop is CASSSLKGVGGEAFF. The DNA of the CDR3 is TGTGCCAGCAGCTCACTAAAAGGGGTCGGGGGTGAAGCTTTCTTT.

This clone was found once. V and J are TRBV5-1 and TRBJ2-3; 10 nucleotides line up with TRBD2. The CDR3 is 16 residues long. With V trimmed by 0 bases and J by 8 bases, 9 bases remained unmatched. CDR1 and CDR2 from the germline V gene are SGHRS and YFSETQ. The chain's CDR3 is CASSLATGTSAATQYF. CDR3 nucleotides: TGCGCCAGCAGCTTGGCCACAGGGACTAGCGCAGCTACGCAGTATTTT.

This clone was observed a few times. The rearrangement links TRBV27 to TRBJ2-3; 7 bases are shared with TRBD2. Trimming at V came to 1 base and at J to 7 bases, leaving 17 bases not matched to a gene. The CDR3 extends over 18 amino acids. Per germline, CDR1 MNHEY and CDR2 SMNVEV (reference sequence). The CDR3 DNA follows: TGTGCCAGCAGTTTATTTCCGTCGCCGCGGGAGAGGTTGTATACGCAGTATTTT. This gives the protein CASSLFPSPRERLYTQYF.

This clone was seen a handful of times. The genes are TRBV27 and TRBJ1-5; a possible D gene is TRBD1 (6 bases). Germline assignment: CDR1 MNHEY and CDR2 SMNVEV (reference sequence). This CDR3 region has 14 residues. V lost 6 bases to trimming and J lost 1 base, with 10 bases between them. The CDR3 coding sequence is TGTGCCAGCAGCTATGGGGGCAGCAATCAGCCCCAGCATTTT. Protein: CASSYGGSNQPQHF.

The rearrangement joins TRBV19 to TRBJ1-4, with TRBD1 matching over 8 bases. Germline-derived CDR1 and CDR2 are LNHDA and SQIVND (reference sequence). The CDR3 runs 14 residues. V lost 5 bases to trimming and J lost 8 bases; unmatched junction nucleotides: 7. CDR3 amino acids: CASSVQGAREKLFF. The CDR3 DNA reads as TGTGCCAGTAGTGTGCAGGGGGCGCGGGAAAAACTGTTTTTT.

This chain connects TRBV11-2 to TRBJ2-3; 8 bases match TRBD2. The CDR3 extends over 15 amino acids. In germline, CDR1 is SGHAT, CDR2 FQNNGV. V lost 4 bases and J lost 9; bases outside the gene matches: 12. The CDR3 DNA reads TGTGCCAGCAGCTCCGGTCCCCGGGGGGGAGGCACGCAGTATTTT. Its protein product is CASSSGPRGGGTQYF.

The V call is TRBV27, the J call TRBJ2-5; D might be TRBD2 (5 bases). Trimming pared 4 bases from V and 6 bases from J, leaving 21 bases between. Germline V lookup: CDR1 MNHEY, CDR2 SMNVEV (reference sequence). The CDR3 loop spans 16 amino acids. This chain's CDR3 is CASSSISSGIGKTQYF. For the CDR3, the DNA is TGTGCCAGCAGTTCCATCTCGTCCGGGATTGGGAAGACCCAGTACTTC.

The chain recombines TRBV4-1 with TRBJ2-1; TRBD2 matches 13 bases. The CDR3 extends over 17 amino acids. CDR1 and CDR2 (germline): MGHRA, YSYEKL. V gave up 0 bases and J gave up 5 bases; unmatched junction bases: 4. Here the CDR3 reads CASSQDSTSGRDNEQFF. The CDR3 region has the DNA TGCGCCAGCAGCCAAGACAGTACTAGCGGGAGGGACAATGAGCAGTTCTTC.

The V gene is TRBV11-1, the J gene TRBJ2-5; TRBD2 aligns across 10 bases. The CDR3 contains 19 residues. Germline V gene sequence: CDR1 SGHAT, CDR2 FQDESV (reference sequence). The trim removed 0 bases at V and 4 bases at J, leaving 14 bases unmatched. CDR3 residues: CASSLAPNSGRFSGETQYF. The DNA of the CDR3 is TGTGCCAGCAGCTTAGCGCCGAATAGCGGGAGGTTTAGTGGAGAGACCCAGTACTTC.

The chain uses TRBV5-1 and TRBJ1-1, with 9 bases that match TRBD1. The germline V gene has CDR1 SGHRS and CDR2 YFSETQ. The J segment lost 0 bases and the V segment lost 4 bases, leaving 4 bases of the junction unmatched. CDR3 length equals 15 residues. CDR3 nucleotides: TGCGCCAGCAGCCCCGGACAGGGGTTGAACACTGAAGCTTTCTTT. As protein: CASSPGQGLNTEAFF.